Listed here are 18 T cell receptor beta chains from one sample, sequenced in a study of T cells in Graves' hyperthyroidism and ophthalmopathy. From RNA transcripts, TCR beta CDR3 regions were amplified. With the HTBI primer set, the TCR CDR3 went through a first round of RT-PCR. TCRdb reprocessed the multiplex PCR reads via MiXCR and lists one record per CDR3 protein. The data contain fewer than 550,000 distinct CDR3 sequences, around a quarter of them seen just once; the ten biggest clones take up roughly 10%. The sequencing sample was made of blood. Receptors originate from a woman younger than 45 with Graves' ophthalmopathy.

This clonotype was detected many times. The chain is built from TRBV25-1 and TRBJ2-1; TRBD1 is a possible D gene (6 bases). This CDR3 contains 13 residues. Germline V CDR1 and CDR2: MGHDK, SYGVNS. The V and J ends lost 8 bases and 0 bases respectively, with 8 bases between them. CDR3: CASGDNSYNEQFF. DNA for the CDR3: TGTGCCAGCGGGGACAACTCCTACAATGAGCAGTTCTTC.

The sample holds many counts of this clonotype. The rearrangement links TRBV6-5 to TRBJ2-7; 7 nucleotides line up with TRBD1. Germline CDR1 MNHEY, CDR2 SVGAGI. The CDR3 loop spans 12 amino acids. With 6 bases clipped from V and 4 bases from J, the junction kept 3 bases outside the gene matches. The CDR3 sequence is CASRTGQYEQYF. The CDR3 nucleotides read TGTGCCAGCAGAACGGGACAGTACGAGCAGTACTTC.

The chain links TRBV27 to TRBJ1-5, with D uncertain. Trimming pared 11 bases from V and 0 bases from J, leaving 14 bases between. This CDR3 is built from 14 residues. Germline V lookup: CDR1 MNHEY, CDR2 SMNVEV (reference sequence). For the CDR3, the DNA is TGTGCCGGGGTCTCCCTCGGTAGCAATCAGCCCCAGCATTTT. Amino acid sequence: CAGVSLGSNQPQHF.

This clonotype was observed many times. This chain uses TRBV2 with TRBJ1-2, with D maybe TRBD1 (6 bases). The germline V gene encodes CDR1 SNHLY and CDR2 FYNNEI. CDR3 length equals 12 residues. With 4 bases removed from V and 6 bases from J, the gap between germline ends came to 9 bases. In DNA, the CDR3 is TGTGCCAGCAGTGTGGGGGGCGATGGCTACACCTTC. Residues: CASSVGGDGYTF.

The rearrangement links TRBV6-1 to TRBJ2-7; D call uncertain. The germline gives CDR1 MNHNS, CDR2 SASEGT. The CDR3 sequence is 14 residues long. Trimming removed 5 bases at V and 4 bases at J, with 15 bases between. The CDR3 is CASSNPSRFYEQYF. The DNA of the CDR3 is TGTGCCAGCAGTAACCCTTCTAGGTTTTACGAGCAGTACTTC.

The gene calls are TRBV20-1 and TRBJ2-7, with 9 bases that match TRBD2. The V gene's germline CDR1 is DFQATT and CDR2 SNEGSKA (reference sequence). The CDR3 extends over 15 amino acids. The V segment lost 3 bases and the J segment 1 base; nucleotides outside the gene matches: 7. The DNA of the CDR3 is TGCAGTGCTAGGACCGCGGGAGGGCTTTCCTACGAGCAGTACTTC. This sequence encodes CSARTAGGLSYEQYF.

This clonotype was detected many times. V is TRBV14 and J is TRBJ1-1; D is unclear. The CDR3 sequence is 13 residues long. V shed 1 base and J shed 1 base, with 4 bases lying between them. Germline CDR1 is SGHDN and CDR2 is FVKESK. Here the CDR3 DNA reads TGTGCCAGCAGCCAAGTACAGAACACTGAAGCTTTCTTT. This gives the protein CASSQVQNTEAFF.

The chain uses TRBV4-3 and TRBJ2-7, with a weak D call TRBD1 (6 bases). The CDR3 extends over 16 amino acids. The ends were cut back, 0 bases at V and 3 bases at J, with 15 bases in the middle. Per the germline V gene, CDR1 is LGHNA and CDR2 is YSLEER. Written as DNA, the CDR3 is TGCGCCAGCAGCCAAGATGGGGGCAAGGGCAGCTACGAGCAGTACTTC. Protein product: CASSQDGGKGSYEQYF.

The chain combines TRBV5-8 with TRBJ2-7; 14 bases are a match to TRBD2. Germline CDR1 reads SGHTS; CDR2 reads YDEGEE. The CDR3 contains 15 residues. J gave up 6 bases and V 4 bases, and 6 bases lay outside the gene matches. Here the CDR3 reads CASSQWGLAGAEQYF. CDR3 nucleotide sequence: TGTGCCAGCAGCCAGTGGGGACTAGCGGGAGCCGAGCAGTACTTC.

This clonotype was recorded at least ten times. The J gene is TRBJ1-1, the V gene TRBV12-3 or TRBV12-4; tentatively, D is TRBD1 (5 bases). This CDR3 has 16 amino acids. Between the trimmed V and J ends, which lost 4 bases and 1 base, there was a span of 16 bases. This CDR3 reads CASSSSRRVRNTEAFF. Written as DNA, the CDR3 is TGTGCCAGCAGTTCGTCCCGCAGGGTTAGGAACACTGAAGCTTTCTTT.

The CDR3 is CASSLALGGGYGYTF. CDR3 nucleotide sequence: TGTGCCAGCAGTTTAGCGCTGGGGGGCGGCTATGGCTACACCTTC. The J gene is TRBJ1-2, the V gene TRBV12-3 or TRBV12-4; maybe TRBD1 (6 bases). With 0 bases removed from V and 4 bases from J, the gap between germline ends came to 12 bases. The CDR3 length is 15 residues.

This clonotype appeared once. A much larger clone differs from this one at a single base, so this may be a read error. The chain combines TRBV7-9 with TRBJ1-2; D unresolved. V lost 5 bases to trimming and J lost 7 bases, with 17 bases between them. This CDR3 has 14 amino acids. From germline, CDR1 is SEHNR and CDR2 FQNEAQ (reference sequence). CDR3 coding DNA: TGTGCCAGCAGCCCAGGTGGTGCAAAGTGTGGCTACACCTTC. Translated: CASSPGGAKCGYTF.

There are many counts of this clonotype. This may come from a read error, since a much larger clone is one base off. This chain links TRBV7-2 with TRBJ1-1; no clear D. Germline-derived CDR1 and CDR2 are SGHTA and FQGNSA. The length of the CDR3 is 14 residues. In DNA, the CDR3 is TGTGCCAGCAGCCTGTTCGGGCGCACTGATGAAGCTTGCTTT. Translated, it gives CASSLFGRTDEACF.

This clonotype was detected a few times. V gene TRBV11-3 combines with J gene TRBJ2-4; D remains ambiguous. The CDR3 consists of 8 residues. V lost 10 bases to trimming and J lost 13 bases, with 8 bases between them. CDR1 and CDR2 (germline): SGHNT, YENEEA. The CDR3, as DNA: TGTGCCATTGACCGACAGTACTTC. Amino acids: CAIDRQYF.

This clonotype was seen many times. At one boundary the junction diverges from the germline segment, which might be a read error. The chain recombines TRBV7-2 with TRBJ1-2; D might be TRBD1 (6 bases). Germline values: CDR1 SGHTA, CDR2 FQGNSA. The CDR3 runs 15 residues. DNA of the CDR3: TGTGCCGGCAGGGGTGAGCCGGCCTTAAACTATGGCTACACCTTC. This gives the protein CAGRGEPALNYGYTF.

The genes are TRBV19 and TRBJ2-7, with 9 bases identical to TRBD1. Germline V CDR1 and CDR2: LNHDA, SQIVND (reference sequence). J was trimmed by 3 bases and V by 5 bases; bases with no gene match: 17. The CDR3 loop spans 18 amino acids. DNA for the CDR3: TGTGCCAGTAGTTGGCGACCCGGGGGACAGGGTTCTTTCTACGAGCAGTACTTC. It yields the protein CASSWRPGGQGSFYEQYF.

The chain couples TRBV6-1 to TRBJ1-1; TRBD1 is a possible D gene (6 bases). This CDR3 has 14 residues. V dropped 7 bases and J dropped 1 base, with 13 bases sitting between them. Germline V gene data show CDR1 as MNHNS and CDR2 as SASEGT. CDR3 bases: TGTGCCAGCACCCAGAGGGGGAGGAACACTGAAGCTTTCTTT. This gives the protein CASTQRGRNTEAFF.

In this sample, this clonotype turned up a few times. The chain couples TRBV20-1 to TRBJ1-2; D is perhaps TRBD1 (5 bases). V lost 6 bases and J 2 bases, leaving 13 bases between the germline ends. Germline values: CDR1 DFQATT, CDR2 SNEGSKA (reference sequence). The CDR3 sequence is 13 residues long. The CDR3 DNA is TGCAGTGCGCGACAGCTTTTCAACTATGGCTACACCTTC. It is translated as CSARQLFNYGYTF.